Listed below are T cell receptor beta chains from one sample, sequenced in a study of CD8 T cells in ankylosing spondylitis. TCRdb called the 5' RACE reads again in MiXCR, with one record for every CDR3 protein. Among approximately 200,000 distinct CDR3 sequences listed, roughly 13% were seen once. Sequenced sample: blood, either unsorted or a sorted T cell fraction (not recorded which). The receptors were gathered from a male donor with ankylosing spondylitis or in good health (not recorded which). Each CDR3 is given with its conserved first and last residue. D genes are given only for firm matches. Expanded clones are given a class, and other clones once, few, many or no size at all.

len: 15
abundance: few
d_gene: TRBD2
v_gene: TRBV12-3/TRBV12-4
j_gene: TRBJ2-7
CDR3nt: TGTGCCAGCGGACTAGCGGGAGCTCTCTCCTACGAGCAGTACTTC
CDR3aa: CASGLAGALSYEQYF

len: 14
abundance: NA
d_gene: TRBD1
v_gene: TRBV29-1
j_gene: TRBJ2-7
CDR3nt: TGCAGCGTTGAAGTGGGAGACAGGGACTACGAGCAGTACTTC
CDR3aa: CSVEVGDRDYEQYF

len: 16
abundance: many
d_gene: NA
v_gene: TRBV5-1
j_gene: TRBJ2-3
CDR3nt: TGCGCCAGCAGCCCTCTTAGGGATCCGGGATGGGATACGCAGTATTTT
CDR3aa: CASSPLRDPGWDTQYF

len: 12
abundance: NA
d_gene: NA
v_gene: TRBV7-6
j_gene: TRBJ1-2
CDR3nt: TGTGCCAGCAGCTCGGACGGCTATGGCTACACCTTC
CDR3aa: CASSSDGYGYTF

len: 12
abundance: NA
d_gene: TRBD1
v_gene: TRBV12-3/TRBV12-4
j_gene: TRBJ2-7
CDR3nt: TGTGCCAGCAGTACAGGGGGCCGCGAGCAGTACTTC
CDR3aa: CASSTGGREQYF

len: 15
abundance: few
d_gene: TRBD1
v_gene: TRBV6-5
j_gene: TRBJ2-7
CDR3nt: TGTGCCAGCAGTTACCTAACAGGGGATTCAGGGGAGCAGTACTTC
CDR3aa: CASSYLTGDSGEQYF

len: 12
abundance: many
d_gene: NA
v_gene: TRBV29-1
j_gene: TRBJ2-1
CDR3nt: TGCAGCGTTGACGGGATATACAATGAGCAGTTCTTC
CDR3aa: CSVDGIYNEQFF

len: 13
abundance: many
d_gene: NA
v_gene: TRBV27
j_gene: TRBJ2-7
CDR3nt: TGTGCCAGCAGCCCGGACGGTCCCTACGAGCAGTACTTC
CDR3aa: CASSPDGPYEQYF

len: 15
abundance: NA
d_gene: TRBD1
v_gene: TRBV5-1
j_gene: TRBJ1-1
CDR3nt: TGCGCCAGCAGCCCAATGGACAGGGGGGGCACTGAAGCTTTCTTT
CDR3aa: CASSPMDRGGTEAFF

len: 14
abundance: NA
d_gene: TRBD2
v_gene: TRBV27
j_gene: TRBJ2-7
CDR3nt: TGTGCCAGCTACCGAGCGGGGGAGATTTACGAGCAGTACTTC
CDR3aa: CASYRAGEIYEQYF

len: 15
abundance: few
d_gene: TRBD2
v_gene: TRBV6-1
j_gene: TRBJ2-1
CDR3nt: TGTGCCAGCAGTCCCCCGGGACTAAACTACAATGAGCAGTTCTTC
CDR3aa: CASSPPGLNYNEQFF

len: 12
abundance: few
d_gene: NA
v_gene: TRBV7-9
j_gene: TRBJ2-5
CDR3nt: TGTGCCAGCAGCTTAGACCCAGAGACCCAGTACTTC
CDR3aa: CASSLDPETQYF

len: 17
abundance: few
d_gene: NA
v_gene: TRBV10-2
j_gene: TRBJ2-7
CDR3nt: TGCGCCAGCAGTGACCCCTCACAGGGTTCTAAAAAGGCCGAGCAGTACTTC
CDR3aa: CASSDPSQGSKKAEQYF

len: 15
abundance: few
d_gene: NA
v_gene: TRBV3-1
j_gene: TRBJ1-1
CDR3nt: TGTGCCAGCGCCCATCAGGGGATTTTGAACACTGAAGCTTTCTTT
CDR3aa: CASAHQGILNTEAFF

len: 14
abundance: NA
d_gene: TRBD2
v_gene: TRBV4-1
j_gene: TRBJ2-7
CDR3nt: TGCGCCAGCAGCCTAGCGGGAGATCTCTACGAGCAGTACTTC
CDR3aa: CASSLAGDLYEQYF

len: 14
abundance: few
d_gene: NA
v_gene: TRBV20-1
j_gene: TRBJ2-1
CDR3nt: TGCAGTGCTAGAGATCTAGGCCAGGGCGGTGAGCAGTTCTTC
CDR3aa: CSARDLGQGGEQFF

len: 14
abundance: NA
d_gene: NA
v_gene: TRBV6-1
j_gene: TRBJ2-7
CDR3nt: TGTGCCAGCAGTGGTAGTAACTCCCTCTACGAGCAGTACTTC
CDR3aa: CASSGSNSLYEQYF

len: 15
abundance: NA
d_gene: TRBD1
v_gene: TRBV9
j_gene: TRBJ1-1
CDR3nt: TGTGCCAGCAGCTCCCGGACAGGGGAAGGCACTGAAGCTTTCTTT
CDR3aa: CASSSRTGEGTEAFF

len: 15
abundance: NA
d_gene: NA
v_gene: TRBV5-1
j_gene: TRBJ2-3
CDR3nt: TGCGCCAGCAGGCCCCGGGGGAGTAGCACAGATACGCAGTATTTT
CDR3aa: CASRPRGSSTDTQYF

len: 16
abundance: few
d_gene: TRBD1
v_gene: TRBV5-1
j_gene: TRBJ2-1
CDR3nt: TGCGCCAGCAGCACCGGGACAGGAAGCTCCTACAATGAGCAGTTCTTC
CDR3aa: CASSTGTGSSYNEQFF

len: 14
abundance: few
d_gene: TRBD1
v_gene: TRBV20-1
j_gene: TRBJ2-3
CDR3nt: TGCAGTGCTAGACCCCGGGACAGGACCGGGGCGCAGTATTTT
CDR3aa: CSARPRDRTGAQYF

len: 15
abundance: NA
d_gene: NA
v_gene: TRBV27
j_gene: TRBJ2-7
CDR3nt: TGTGCCAGCAGTGAAGCAGGGGCCTCAATCTACGAGCAGTACTTC
CDR3aa: CASSEAGASIYEQYF

len: 15
abundance: NA
d_gene: NA
v_gene: TRBV11-2
j_gene: TRBJ2-7
CDR3nt: TGTGCCAGCAGCTCACATTCCCCCGGGGTCTACGAGCAGTACTTC
CDR3aa: CASSSHSPGVYEQYF

len: 14
abundance: few
d_gene: TRBD1
v_gene: TRBV5-1
j_gene: TRBJ2-5
CDR3nt: TGCGCCAGCAGCAGGGGGCGGAGGTATGAGACCCAGTACTTC
CDR3aa: CASSRGRRYETQYF

len: 15
abundance: few
d_gene: NA
v_gene: TRBV21-1
j_gene: TRBJ2-7
CDR3nt: TGTGCCAGCGGGATCGTGGACAGGGACCCCTACGAGCAGTACTTC
CDR3aa: CASGIVDRDPYEQYF

len: 13
abundance: many
d_gene: NA
v_gene: TRBV11-2
j_gene: TRBJ1-2
CDR3nt: TGTGCCAGCAGCATATTGGGATCGAATGGCTACACCTTC
CDR3aa: CASSILGSNGYTF